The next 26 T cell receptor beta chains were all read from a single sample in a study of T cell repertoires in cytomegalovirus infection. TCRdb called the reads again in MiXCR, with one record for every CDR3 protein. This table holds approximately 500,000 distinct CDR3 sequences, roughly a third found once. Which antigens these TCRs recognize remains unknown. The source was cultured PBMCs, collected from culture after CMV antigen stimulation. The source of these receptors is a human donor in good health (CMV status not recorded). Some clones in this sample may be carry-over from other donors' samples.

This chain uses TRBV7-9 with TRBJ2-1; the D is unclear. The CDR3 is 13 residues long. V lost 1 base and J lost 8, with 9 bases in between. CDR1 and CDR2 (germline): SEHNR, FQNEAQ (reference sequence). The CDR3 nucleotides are TGTGCCAGCAGCTTAGAGGGCTATCATGAGCAGTTCTTC. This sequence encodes CASSLEGYHEQFF.

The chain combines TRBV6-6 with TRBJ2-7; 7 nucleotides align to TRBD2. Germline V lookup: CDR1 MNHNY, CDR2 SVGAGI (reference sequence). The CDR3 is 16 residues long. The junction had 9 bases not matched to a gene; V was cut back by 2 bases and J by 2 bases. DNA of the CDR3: TGTGCCAGCAGTTACCCAGGGACTCGGGGGGCCTACGAGCAGTACGTC. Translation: CASSYPGTRGAYEQYV.

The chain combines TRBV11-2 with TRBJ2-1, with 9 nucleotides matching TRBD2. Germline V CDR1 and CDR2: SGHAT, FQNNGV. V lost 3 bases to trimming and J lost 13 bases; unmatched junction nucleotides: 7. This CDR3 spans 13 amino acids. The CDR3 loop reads CASSFLTSGSQFF. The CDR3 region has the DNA TGTGCCAGCAGCTTTCTTACTAGCGGGTCCCAGTTCTTC.

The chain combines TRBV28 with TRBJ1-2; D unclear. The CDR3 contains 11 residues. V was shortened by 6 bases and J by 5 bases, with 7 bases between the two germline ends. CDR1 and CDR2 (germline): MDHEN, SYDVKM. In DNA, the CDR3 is TGTGCCAGCAGCCAGAGGTATGGCTACACCTTC. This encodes CASSQRYGYTF.

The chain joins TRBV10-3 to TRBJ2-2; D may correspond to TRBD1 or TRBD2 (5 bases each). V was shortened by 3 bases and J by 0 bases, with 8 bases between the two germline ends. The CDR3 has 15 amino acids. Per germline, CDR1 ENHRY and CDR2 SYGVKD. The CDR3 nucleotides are TGTGCCATCAGTGACGGGACGGCGAACACCGGGGAGCTGTTTTTT. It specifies CAISDGTANTGELFF.

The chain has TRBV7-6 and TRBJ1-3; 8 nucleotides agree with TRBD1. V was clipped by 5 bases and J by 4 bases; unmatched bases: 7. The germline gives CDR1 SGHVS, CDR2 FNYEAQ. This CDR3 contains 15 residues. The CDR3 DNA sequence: TGTGCCAGCAGCAAATTGACAGGGGACGGAAACACCATATATTTT. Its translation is CASSKLTGDGNTIYF.

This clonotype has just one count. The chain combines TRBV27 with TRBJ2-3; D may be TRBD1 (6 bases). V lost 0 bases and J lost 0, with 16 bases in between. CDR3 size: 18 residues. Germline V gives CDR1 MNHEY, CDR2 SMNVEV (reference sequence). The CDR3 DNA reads TGTGCCAGCAGTTTATCGGCACCGGGACAAGTCAGCACAGATACGCAGTATTTT. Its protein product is CASSLSAPGQVSTDTQYF.

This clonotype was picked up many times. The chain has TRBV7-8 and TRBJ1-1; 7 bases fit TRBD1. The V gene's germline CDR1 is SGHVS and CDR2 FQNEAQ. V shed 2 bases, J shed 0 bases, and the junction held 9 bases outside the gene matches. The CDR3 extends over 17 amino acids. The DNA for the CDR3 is TGTGCCAGCAGCTTAACCCTGCGGGACAGTTTGAACACTGAAGCTTTCTTT. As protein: CASSLTLRDSLNTEAFF.

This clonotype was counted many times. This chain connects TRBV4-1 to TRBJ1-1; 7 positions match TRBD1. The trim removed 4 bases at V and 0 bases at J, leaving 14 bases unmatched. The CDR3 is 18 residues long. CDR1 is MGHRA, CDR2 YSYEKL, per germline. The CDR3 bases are TGCGCCAGCAGCCCTAAAGGGGGGACAGTTAACATGAACACTGAAGCTTTCTTT. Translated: CASSPKGGTVNMNTEAFF.

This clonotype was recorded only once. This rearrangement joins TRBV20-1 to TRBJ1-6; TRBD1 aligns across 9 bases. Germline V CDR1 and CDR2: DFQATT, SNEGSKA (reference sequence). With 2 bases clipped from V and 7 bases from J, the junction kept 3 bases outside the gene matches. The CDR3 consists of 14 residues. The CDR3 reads CSARRQGGNSPLHF. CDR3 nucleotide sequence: TGCAGTGCTAGAAGACAGGGGGGGAATTCACCCCTCCACTTT.

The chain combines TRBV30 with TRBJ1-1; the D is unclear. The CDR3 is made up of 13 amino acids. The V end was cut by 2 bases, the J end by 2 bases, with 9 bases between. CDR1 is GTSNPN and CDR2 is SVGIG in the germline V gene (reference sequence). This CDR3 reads CAWSIYSNTEAFF. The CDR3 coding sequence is TGTGCCTGGAGTATATACAGCAACACTGAAGCTTTCTTT.

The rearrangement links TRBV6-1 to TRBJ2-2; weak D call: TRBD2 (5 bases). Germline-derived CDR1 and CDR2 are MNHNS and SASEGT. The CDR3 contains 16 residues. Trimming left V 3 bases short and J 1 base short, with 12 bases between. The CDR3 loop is CASSEFSARNTGELFF. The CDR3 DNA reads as TGTGCCAGCAGTGAGTTTAGCGCTAGGAACACCGGGGAGCTGTTTTTT.

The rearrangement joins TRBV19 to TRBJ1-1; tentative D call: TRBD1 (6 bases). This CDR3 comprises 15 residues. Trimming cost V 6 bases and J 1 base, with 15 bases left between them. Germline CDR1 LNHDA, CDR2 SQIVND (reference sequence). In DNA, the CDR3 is TGTGCCAGTAGCTTGTCAGGACAGAGGAACACTGAAGCTTTCTTT. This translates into CASSLSGQRNTEAFF.

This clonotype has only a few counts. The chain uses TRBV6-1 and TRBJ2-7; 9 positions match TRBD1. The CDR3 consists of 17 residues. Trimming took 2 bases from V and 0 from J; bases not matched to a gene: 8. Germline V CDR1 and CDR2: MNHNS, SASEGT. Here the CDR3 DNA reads TGTGCCAGCAGTGAAATTGGGACAGGGATTAGCTCCTACGAGCAGTACTTC. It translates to CASSEIGTGISSYEQYF.

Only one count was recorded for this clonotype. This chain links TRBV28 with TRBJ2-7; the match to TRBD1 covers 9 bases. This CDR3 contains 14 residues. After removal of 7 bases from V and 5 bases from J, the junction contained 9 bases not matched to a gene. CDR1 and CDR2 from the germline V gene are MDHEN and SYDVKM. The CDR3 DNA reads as TGTGCCAGCATTTCGCCGGGACAGGGTGACGAGCAGTACTTC. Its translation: CASISPGQGDEQYF.

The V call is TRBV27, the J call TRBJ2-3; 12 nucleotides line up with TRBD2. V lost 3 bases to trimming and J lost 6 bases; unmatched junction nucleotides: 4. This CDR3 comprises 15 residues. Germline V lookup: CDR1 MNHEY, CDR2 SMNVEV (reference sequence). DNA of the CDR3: TGTGCCAGCAGTTTGTGGACTAGCGGGACCGATACGCAGTATTTT. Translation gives CASSLWTSGTDTQYF.

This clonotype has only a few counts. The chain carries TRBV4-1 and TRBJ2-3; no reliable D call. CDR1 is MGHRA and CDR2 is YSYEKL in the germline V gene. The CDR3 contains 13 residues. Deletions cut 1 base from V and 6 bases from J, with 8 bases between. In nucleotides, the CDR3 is TGCGCCAGCAGCCAAGGTGACGAGGATACGCAGTATTTT. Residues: CASSQGDEDTQYF.

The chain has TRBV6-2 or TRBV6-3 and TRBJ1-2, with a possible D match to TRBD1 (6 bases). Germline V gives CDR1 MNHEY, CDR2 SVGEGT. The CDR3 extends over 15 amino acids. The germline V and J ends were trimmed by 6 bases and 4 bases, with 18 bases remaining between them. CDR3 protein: CASSLDRRGTYGYTF. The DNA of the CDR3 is TGTGCCAGCAGCCTCGACAGGAGGGGAACCTATGGCTACACCTTC.

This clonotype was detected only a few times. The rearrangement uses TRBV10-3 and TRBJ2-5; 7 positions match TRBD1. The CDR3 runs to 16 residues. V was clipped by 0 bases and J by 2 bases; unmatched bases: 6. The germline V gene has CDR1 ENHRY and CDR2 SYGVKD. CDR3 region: CAISESSYRGQETQYF. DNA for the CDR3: TGTGCCATCAGTGAGTCGAGTTACAGGGGACAAGAGACCCAGTACTTC.

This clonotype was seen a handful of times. This chain's CDR3 is CASSPRVSGRSQKTYNEQFF. The CDR3 bases are TGTGCCAGCAGCCCCCGGGTTAGCGGGAGAAGTCAAAAAACCTACAATGAGCAGTTCTTC. This chain links TRBV7-9 with TRBJ2-1; 9 positions match TRBD2. The CDR3 totals 20 residues. Germline loops: CDR1 SEHNR, CDR2 FQNEAQ (reference sequence). J lost 2 bases, V lost 5 bases, and 19 bases had no gene match. The whole variable domain, remainder taken from reference TRBV7-9 and TRBJ2-1, is DTGVSQNPRHKITKRGQNVTFRCDPISEHNRLYWYRQTLGQGPEFLTYFQNEAQLEKSRLLSDRFSAERPKGSFSTLEIQRTEQGDSAMYLCASSPRVSGRSQKTYNEQFFGPGTRLTVL.

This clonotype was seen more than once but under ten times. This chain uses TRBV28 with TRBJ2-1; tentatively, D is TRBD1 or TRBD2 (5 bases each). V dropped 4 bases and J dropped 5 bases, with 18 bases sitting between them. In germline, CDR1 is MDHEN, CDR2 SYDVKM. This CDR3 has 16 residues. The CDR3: CASSSAGTQRNNEQFF. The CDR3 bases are TGTGCCAGCAGTTCTGCCGGGACCCAGAGGAACAATGAGCAGTTCTTC.

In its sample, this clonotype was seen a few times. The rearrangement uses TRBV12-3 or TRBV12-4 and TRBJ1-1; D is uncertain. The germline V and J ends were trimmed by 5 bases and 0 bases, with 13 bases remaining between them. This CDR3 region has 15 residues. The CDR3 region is CASSPGLIMNTEAFF. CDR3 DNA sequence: TGTGCCAGCAGTCCCGGACTGATCATGAACACTGAAGCTTTCTTT.

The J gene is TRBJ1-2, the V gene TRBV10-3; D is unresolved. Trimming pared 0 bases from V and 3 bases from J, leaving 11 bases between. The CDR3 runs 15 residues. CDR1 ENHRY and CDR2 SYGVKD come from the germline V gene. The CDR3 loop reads CAISESGRKHYGYTF. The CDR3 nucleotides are TGTGCCATCAGTGAGTCGGGTAGAAAACACTATGGCTACACCTTC.

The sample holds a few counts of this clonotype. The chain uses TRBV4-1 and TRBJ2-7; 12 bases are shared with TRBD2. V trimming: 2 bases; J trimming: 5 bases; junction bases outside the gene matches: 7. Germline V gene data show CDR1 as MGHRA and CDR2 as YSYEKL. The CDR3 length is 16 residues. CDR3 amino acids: CASSQRLAGDENEQYF. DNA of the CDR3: TGCGCCAGCAGCCAAAGACTAGCGGGAGACGAAAACGAGCAGTACTTC.

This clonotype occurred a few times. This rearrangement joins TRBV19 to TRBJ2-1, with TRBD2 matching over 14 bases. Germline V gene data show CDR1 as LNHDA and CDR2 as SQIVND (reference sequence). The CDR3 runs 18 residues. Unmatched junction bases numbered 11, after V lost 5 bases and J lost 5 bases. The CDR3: CASSPGLAGDQTHNEQFF. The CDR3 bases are TGTGCCAGTAGTCCGGGACTAGCGGGAGATCAGACCCACAATGAGCAGTTCTTC.

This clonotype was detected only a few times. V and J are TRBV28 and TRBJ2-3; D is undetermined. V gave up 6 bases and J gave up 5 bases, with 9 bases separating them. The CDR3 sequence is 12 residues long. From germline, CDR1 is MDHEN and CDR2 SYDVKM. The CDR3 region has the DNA TGTGCCAGCAGGGACCGGAGAGATACGCAGTATTTT. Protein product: CASRDRRDTQYF.